These 9 T cell receptor beta chains came from one sample sequenced in a study of blood T cell repertoires in COVID-19. Produced via immunoSEQ multiplex PCR; TCRdb's table is partial and in-frame only. The data show about 130,000 clones, about nine tenths seen once. Sequenced sample: peripheral blood. The receptors were sampled from a woman aged 70-85 years with COVID-19, enrolled during active disease.

This clone is a singleton in its sample. This rearrangement joins TRBV19 to TRBJ2-3; unclear D gene. The CDR3 covers 12 residues. The germline V gene has CDR1 LNHDA and CDR2 SQIVND (reference sequence). Between the trimmed V and J ends, which lost 5 bases and 4 bases, there was a span of 7 bases. The CDR3 DNA reads TGTGCCAGTAGTTGGAGACCAGATACGCAGTATTTT. Encoded protein: CASSWRPDTQYF.

V and J are TRBV28 and TRBJ2-7, with 7 bases aligning to TRBD1. Per the germline V gene, CDR1 is MDHEN and CDR2 is SYDVKM. The V gene end was trimmed by 6 bases and the J gene end by 5 bases; junction bases not matched to a gene: 13. The CDR3 has 15 residues. The CDR3 DNA is TGTGCCAGCAGCGATCACAGGGGCGGGCTCGACGAGCAGTACTTC. This gives the protein CASSDHRGGLDEQYF.

The chain couples TRBV29-1 to TRBJ1-2; D is perhaps TRBD1 (6 bases). Trimming removed 6 bases at V and 2 bases at J, with 13 bases between. Germline CDR1 and CDR2: SQVTM and ANQGSEA. The CDR3 is made up of 13 amino acids. The CDR3 protein is CSVLPQGNYGYTF. The CDR3, as DNA: TGCAGCGTGTTACCCCAGGGGAACTATGGCTACACCTTC.

The rearrangement links TRBV14 to TRBJ1-1, with D tentatively TRBD1 (5 bases). Germline lookup yields CDR1 SGHDN and CDR2 FVKESK. The V end lost 3 bases, the J end lost 5 bases, and 16 bases lay between the germline ends. The CDR3 consists of 15 residues. CDR3 residues: CASSHVRGWETEAFF. Here the CDR3 DNA reads TGTGCCAGCAGCCACGTTAGGGGATGGGAAACTGAAGCTTTCTTT.

This clone was counted a few times. The gene calls are TRBV7-2 and TRBJ2-7, with D perhaps matching TRBD1 (7 bases). There are 12 residues in the CDR3. The V gene lost 8 bases and the J gene lost 5 bases, with 13 bases spanning the gap. Germline CDR1 SGHTA, CDR2 FQGNSA. The CDR3: CASAGQINEQYF. The CDR3 DNA reads TGTGCCAGCGCGGGACAGATTAACGAGCAGTACTTC.

The chain joins TRBV5-1 to TRBJ1-1; 11 bases match TRBD1. Germline V gene lookup returns CDR1 SGHRS and CDR2 YFSETQ. V was clipped by 4 bases and J by 4 bases; unmatched bases: 3. The CDR3 contains 14 residues. The DNA for the CDR3 is TGCGCCAGCAGCGGACAGGGGGCCGGCACTGAAGCTTTCTTT. The encoded protein is CASSGQGAGTEAFF.

The rearrangement uses TRBV12-3 or TRBV12-4 and TRBJ1-6; D is uncertain. This CDR3 has 13 residues. Trimming took off 1 base at V and 7 bases at J, with 5 bases between the two ends. CDR3 residues: CASSLDSNSPLHF. As DNA, the CDR3 is TGTGCCAGCAGTTTAGACTCCAATTCACCCCTCCACTTT.

The V and J genes are TRBV28 and TRBJ2-7; TRBD1 might be the D (6 bases). Germline V gives CDR1 MDHEN, CDR2 SYDVKM. Trimming left V 10 bases short and J 0 bases short, with 16 bases between. The CDR3 has 14 residues. CDR3 DNA sequence: TGTGCCACTACGGACAGCCGGAGCTCCTACGAGCAGTACTTC. It specifies CATTDSRSSYEQYF.

This chain joins TRBV28 and TRBJ1-4; perhaps TRBD1 as D (6 bases). From germline, CDR1 is MDHEN and CDR2 SYDVKM. This CDR3 region has 19 residues. Trimming took off 8 bases at V and 0 bases at J, with 25 bases between the two ends. CDR3 bases: TGTGCCAGCCGTCCTGAGCGGGACACCAAAGGGGCAACTAATGAAAAACTGTTTTTT. Its protein is CASRPERDTKGATNEKLFF.